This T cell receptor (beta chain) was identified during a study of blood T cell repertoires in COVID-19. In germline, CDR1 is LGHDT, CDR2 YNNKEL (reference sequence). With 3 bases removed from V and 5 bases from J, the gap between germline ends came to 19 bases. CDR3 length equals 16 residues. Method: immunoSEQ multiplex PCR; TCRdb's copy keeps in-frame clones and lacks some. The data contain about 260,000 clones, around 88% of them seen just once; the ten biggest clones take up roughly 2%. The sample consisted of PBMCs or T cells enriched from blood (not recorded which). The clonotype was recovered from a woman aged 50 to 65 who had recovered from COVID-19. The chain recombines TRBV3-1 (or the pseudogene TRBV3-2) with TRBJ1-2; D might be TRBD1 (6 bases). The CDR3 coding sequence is TGTGCCAGCAGCCAGGGGGCACTCCTTAGGCGGTATGGCTACACCTTC. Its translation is CASSQGALLRRYGYTF.